These 27 T cell receptor beta chains were all obtained from the same sample, sequenced in a study of blood T cell repertoires in COVID-19. Assay used: immunoSEQ multiplex PCR; TCRdb lists only in-frame clones, some missing. The table includes around 340,000 clones, approximately 90% detected once. The sample comprised peripheral blood. These receptors were collected from a woman aged 55-69 years with COVID-19, enrolled during active disease.

The genes are TRBV19 and TRBJ2-4; 9 nucleotides agree with TRBD1. After removal of 5 bases from V and 3 bases from J, the junction contained 8 bases not matched to a gene. The germline V gene encodes CDR1 LNHDA and CDR2 SQIVND (reference sequence). The CDR3 has 16 residues. The CDR3 loop is CASSPPGTGNKNIQYF. In nucleotides, the CDR3 is TGTGCCAGTAGTCCTCCCGGGACAGGGAACAAAAACATTCAGTACTTC.

This sequence joins TRBV10-3 and TRBJ1-1, with a possible D match to TRBD1 (5 bases). The CDR3 sequence is 13 residues long. The V end lost 3 bases, the J end lost 4 bases, and 9 bases lay between the germline ends. Germline CDR1 ENHRY, CDR2 SYGVKD. CDR3 sequence: CAISDRGRTEAFF. The CDR3 bases are TGTGCCATCAGTGATAGGGGTCGCACTGAAGCTTTCTTT.

This chain links TRBV7-9 with TRBJ1-2; perhaps TRBD1 as D (5 bases). V was cut by 4 bases and J by 4 bases, with 10 bases left in between. Germline V CDR1 and CDR2: SEHNR, FQNEAQ (reference sequence). There are 13 residues in the CDR3. The CDR3 DNA reads as TGTGCCAGCAGCTCCAGGGAGGGCTATGGCTACACCTTC. This encodes CASSSREGYGYTF.

This clone was seen a single time. The chain has TRBV5-6 and TRBJ2-7; tentatively, D is TRBD2 (6 bases). The length of the CDR3 is 15 residues. CDR1 and CDR2 from the germline V gene are SGHDT and YYEEEE. Trimming cost V 2 bases and J 4 bases, with 16 bases left between them. This chain's CDR3 is CASSFGGKRAYEQYF. CDR3 nucleotides: TGTGCCAGCAGCTTTGGAGGGAAAAGAGCGTACGAGCAGTACTTC. Filled out from reference TRBV5-6 and TRBJ2-7, the complete variable domain reads DAGVTQSPTHLIKTRGQQVTLRCSPKSGHDTVSWYQQALGQGPQFIFQYYEEEERQRGNFPDRFSGHQFPNYSSELNVNALLLGDSALYLCASSFGGKRAYEQYFGPGTRLTVT.

The V call is TRBV5-6, the J call TRBJ2-7; D may be TRBD1 (5 bases). With 2 bases removed from V and 7 bases from J, the gap between germline ends came to 16 bases. The CDR3 has 14 residues. The germline V gene encodes CDR1 SGHDT and CDR2 YYEEEE. The CDR3 region is CASSFSPGSQEQYF. The DNA of the CDR3 is TGTGCCAGCAGCTTCTCTCCAGGGTCGCAGGAGCAGTACTTC.

The chain carries TRBV6-1 and TRBJ1-6; 8 bases are shared with TRBD1. Germline CDR1 MNHNS, CDR2 SASEGT. The CDR3 is made up of 16 amino acids. V gave up 4 bases and J gave up 1 base; unmatched junction bases: 3. Written as DNA, the CDR3 is TGTGCCAGCAGTGGGCAGGGGGCATCCTATAATTCACCCCTCCACTTT. Protein product: CASSGQGASYNSPLHF.

The V and J genes are TRBV7-2 and TRBJ2-1, with D possibly TRBD2 on 7 matching bases. Trimming stripped 4 bases from V and 6 bases from J, with 25 bases between. The CDR3 runs to 18 residues. The germline CDR1 and CDR2 sequences are SGHTA and FQGNSA. This CDR3 reads CASSSWGGGGPTGNEQFF. DNA for the CDR3: TGTGCCAGCAGCTCATGGGGTGGGGGGGGCCCCACCGGCAATGAGCAGTTCTTC.

The J gene is TRBJ1-3, the V gene TRBV12-3 or TRBV12-4; TRBD1 aligns across 7 bases. V shed 6 bases and J 12 bases; nucleotides not matched to a gene: 8. The CDR3 has 12 amino acids. For the CDR3, the DNA is TGTGCCAGCAGGCTACAGGGGAGGCACATATATTTT. As protein: CASRLQGRHIYF.

The rearrangement links TRBV10-2 to TRBJ1-1, with a possible D match to TRBD1 (5 bases). CDR3 length equals 16 residues. The germline V gene encodes CDR1 WSHSY and CDR2 SAAADI. Trimming stripped 9 bases from V and 0 bases from J, with 20 bases between. CDR3 amino acids: CASGPGAGRMNTEAFF. In nucleotides, the CDR3 is TGCGCCAGTGGGCCCGGGGCGGGGAGGATGAACACTGAAGCTTTCTTT.

This clone has just one count. This chain connects TRBV28 to TRBJ2-7; 7 bases match TRBD2. CDR1 and CDR2 from the germline V gene are MDHEN and SYDVKM. The CDR3 consists of 15 residues. Trimming removed 8 bases from V and 0 bases from J; junction bases left unmatched: 10. The CDR3 loop is CASGPPSGSSYEQYF. The CDR3 DNA reads TGTGCCAGCGGCCCCCCTAGCGGCAGCTCCTACGAGCAGTACTTC.

This chain uses TRBV19 with TRBJ1-1, with a tentative D call TRBD1 (6 bases). Trimming took off 0 bases at V and 6 bases at J, with 8 bases between the two ends. In germline, CDR1 is LNHDA, CDR2 SQIVND (reference sequence). This CDR3 is built from 13 residues. CDR3 sequence: CASSIENRAEAFF. CDR3 bases: TGTGCCAGTAGTATAGAAAACAGGGCTGAAGCTTTCTTT.

This chain joins TRBV7-9 and TRBJ2-3, with a possible D match to TRBD2 (5 bases). Germline values: CDR1 SEHNR, CDR2 FQNEAQ (reference sequence). V lost 4 bases, J lost 9 bases, and 14 bases lay in between. CDR3 length: 13 amino acids. CDR3 residues: CASSSGKLYTQYF. CDR3 bases: TGTGCCAGCAGCTCCGGGAAATTATACACGCAGTATTTT. The whole variable domain, remainder taken from reference TRBV7-9 and TRBJ2-3, is DTGVSQNPRHKITKRGQNVTFRCDPISEHNRLYWYRQTLGQGPEFLTYFQNEAQLEKSRLLSDRFSAERPKGSFSTLEIQRTEQGDSAMYLCASSSGKLYTQYFGPGTRLTVL.

V is TRBV2 and J is TRBJ1-4; D ambiguous. CDR3 length: 14 amino acids. Trimming took off 5 bases at V and 0 bases at J, with 7 bases between the two ends. CDR1 and CDR2 from the germline V gene are SNHLY and FYNNEI. In nucleotides, the CDR3 is TGTGCCAGCAGTTCGTATGCAACTAATGAAAAACTGTTTTTT. It specifies CASSSYATNEKLFF.

CDR3 nucleotides: TGTGCCAGCAGTTACAGCGGGGGCAAAAACACCGGGGAGCTGTTTTTT. It encodes CASSYSGGKNTGELFF. The genes are TRBV6-6 and TRBJ2-2; TRBD2 matches at 8 bases. The CDR3 totals 16 residues. Per the germline V gene, CDR1 is MNHNY and CDR2 is SVGAGI (reference sequence). V shed 2 bases, J shed 2 bases, and the junction held 4 bases outside the gene matches.

The chain combines TRBV5-1 with TRBJ1-6; 7 bases are shared with TRBD1. This CDR3 has 16 amino acids. Germline loops: CDR1 SGHRS, CDR2 YFSETQ. V trimming: 1 base; J trimming: 7 bases; junction bases outside the gene matches: 8. The CDR3, as DNA: TGCGCCAGCAGCTTGTCGACAGGGCAGGTCAATTCACCCCTCCACTTT. Its translation is CASSLSTGQVNSPLHF. The whole variable domain, remainder taken from reference TRBV5-1 and TRBJ1-6, is KAGVTQTPRYLIKTRGQQVTLSCSPISGHRSVSWYQQTPGQGLQFLFEYFSETQRNKGNFPGRFSGRQFSNSRSEMNVSTLELGDSALYLCASSLSTGQVNSPLHFGNGTRLTVT.

The chain combines TRBV30 with TRBJ1-1; the D is unclear. Trimming stripped 0 bases from V and 1 base from J, with 9 bases between. The CDR3 totals 14 residues. Per the germline V gene, CDR1 is GTSNPN and CDR2 is SVGIG (reference sequence). The CDR3 bases are TGTGCCTGGAGTGTCGTCCACAGGAACACTGAAGCTTTCTTT. The encoded protein is CAWSVVHRNTEAFF.

The rearrangement links TRBV6-6 to TRBJ1-2; 12 bases fit TRBD1. V was pared by 0 bases and J by 7 bases, with 3 bases of the junction left unmatched. The CDR3 has 15 residues. Germline V gene lookup returns CDR1 MNHNY and CDR2 SVGAGI (reference sequence). In nucleotides, the CDR3 is TGTGCCAGCAGTTACTCGGGACAGGGGGCGGGTGGCTACACCTTC. Amino acids: CASSYSGQGAGGYTF.

This chain uses TRBV6-5 with TRBJ2-7; 7 bases align to TRBD2. Germline V lookup: CDR1 MNHEY, CDR2 SVGAGI. The CDR3 is 13 residues long. V shed 10 bases and J 6 bases; nucleotides not matched to a gene: 12. CDR3 sequence: CAMGGGFDREQYF. CDR3 coding DNA: TGTGCCATGGGGGGAGGGTTTGATCGCGAGCAGTACTTC.

The chain uses TRBV5-1 and TRBJ2-6; D unclear. The CDR3 runs 15 residues. CDR1 and CDR2 (germline): SGHRS, YFSETQ. Trimming took 1 base from V and 0 from J, leaving 5 bases between them. CDR3 bases: TGCGCCAGCAGCTTGTCCCACTCTGGGGCCAACGTCCTGACTTTC. Its protein product is CASSLSHSGANVLTF.

The rearrangement uses TRBV4-2 and TRBJ1-6; 8 nucleotides line up with TRBD1. CDR1 is LGHNA and CDR2 is YNFKEQ in the germline V gene. This CDR3 has 18 residues. The V and J ends lost 3 bases and 0 bases, in that order; junction bases with no gene match: 7. As DNA, the CDR3 is TGTGCCAGCAGCCAGAGGACAGGGATGCGCTCCTATAATTCACCCCTCCACTTT. It is translated as CASSQRTGMRSYNSPLHF.

This chain links TRBV5-1 with TRBJ1-1; 7 nucleotides align to TRBD1. V shed 4 bases and J 3 bases; nucleotides not matched to a gene: 6. The CDR3 is 14 amino acids. Germline V gene data show CDR1 as SGHRS and CDR2 as YFSETQ. CDR3 protein: CASSIQGRDTEAFF. As DNA, the CDR3 is TGCGCCAGCAGCATACAGGGGCGGGACACTGAAGCTTTCTTT.

The V call is TRBV5-1, the J call TRBJ2-1; tentative D call: TRBD1 (5 bases). V dropped 0 bases and J dropped 7 bases, with 11 bases sitting between them. The CDR3 has 14 amino acids. Germline assignment: CDR1 SGHRS and CDR2 YFSETQ. CDR3 region: CASSLVGRGNEQFF. The DNA of the CDR3 is TGCGCCAGCAGCTTGGTGGGGCGAGGTAATGAGCAGTTCTTC.

This clone was counted a few times. The rearrangement uses TRBV3-1 (or the pseudogene TRBV3-2) and TRBJ1-5, with D maybe TRBD1 (5 bases). Germline CDR1 reads LGHDT; CDR2 reads YNNKEL (reference sequence). This CDR3 spans 13 amino acids. Trimming shortened V by 3 bases and J by 7 bases, and 10 bases separated the two germline ends. CDR3 sequence reads: CASSHLGGQPQHF. CDR3 bases: TGTGCCAGCAGCCACCTCGGGGGGCAGCCCCAGCATTTT.

This clone was found once. The V call is TRBV3-1 (or the pseudogene TRBV3-2), the J call TRBJ2-1, with TRBD2 matching over 10 bases. There are 16 residues in the CDR3. The ends lost 1 base at V and 4 bases at J; junction bases unmatched: 4. CDR1 LGHDT and CDR2 YNNKEL come from the germline V gene (reference sequence). The CDR3 protein is CASSQGVAGGYNEQFF. The CDR3 nucleotides are TGTGCCAGCAGCCAAGGGGTAGCGGGGGGTTACAATGAGCAGTTCTTC.

The rearrangement links TRBV3-1 (or the pseudogene TRBV3-2) to TRBJ2-7, with 8 bases lining up with TRBD1. The CDR3 has 14 residues. The trim removed 5 bases at V and 9 bases at J, leaving 12 bases unmatched. Germline loops: CDR1 LGHDT, CDR2 YNNKEL (reference sequence). CDR3 bases: TGTGCCAGCAGCTTAGGACAGGGAGTGGTAGGGCAGTACTTC. It encodes CASSLGQGVVGQYF.

The J gene is TRBJ2-2, the V gene TRBV6-4, with 8 bases that match TRBD2. The CDR3 is 15 amino acids. With 2 bases clipped from V and 4 bases from J, the junction kept 3 bases outside the gene matches. The germline CDR1 and CDR2 sequences are MRHNA and SNTAGT. In nucleotides, the CDR3 is TGTGCCAGCAGTGACCGGGGGGGCGGCACCGGGGAGCTGTTTTTT. Translation gives CASSDRGGGTGELFF.

CDR3: CASSVGPGTEQYF. CDR3 nucleotides: TGTGCCAGCAGCGTAGGCCCAGGAACCGAGCAGTACTTC. This rearrangement joins TRBV9 to TRBJ2-7; D unclear. From germline, CDR1 is SGDLS and CDR2 YYNGEE. V was trimmed by 0 bases and J by 6 bases, leaving 10 bases between them. This CDR3 has 13 residues.